Listed here are 28 T cell receptor beta chains from one sample, sequenced in a study of control samples from healthy donors and cancer patients. Here immunoSEQ multiplex PCR was the method, and the copy in TCRdb shows in-frame clones only, minus some. The sample has under 75,000 clones, approximately 90% seen once. Sequenced sample: PBMCs. The receptors derive from a woman aged 50 to 60 with colorectal cancer.

The chain uses TRBV2 and TRBJ2-7, with D perhaps TRBD1 or TRBD2 (5 bases each). CDR1 is SNHLY, CDR2 FYNNEI, per germline. The V end lost 4 bases, the J end lost 5 bases, and 9 bases lay between the germline ends. There are 12 residues in the CDR3. The CDR3 loop reads CASSARGHEQYF. The CDR3, as DNA: TGTGCCAGCAGTGCGAGGGGCCACGAGCAGTACTTC.

V and J are TRBV9 and TRBJ1-5; D remains ambiguous. Trimming cost V 0 bases and J 0 bases, with 7 bases left between them. There are 15 residues in the CDR3. The germline gives CDR1 SGDLS, CDR2 YYNGEE. The CDR3 DNA follows: TGTGCCAGCAGCGTAGGATCGGATAGCAATCAGCCCCAGCATTTT. Amino acid sequence: CASSVGSDSNQPQHF.

The V and J genes are TRBV5-1 and TRBJ2-5, with D possibly matching TRBD1 (5 bases). Trimming took 0 bases from V and 2 from J, leaving 11 bases between them. The CDR3 is made up of 15 amino acids. Germline lookup yields CDR1 SGHRS and CDR2 YFSETQ. CDR3 sequence reads: CASSLVPGPQETQYF. For the CDR3, the DNA is TGCGCCAGCAGCTTGGTACCAGGGCCACAAGAGACCCAGTACTTC.

This chain connects TRBV30 to TRBJ1-1, with 10 bases lining up with TRBD1. This CDR3 region has 15 residues. With 4 bases clipped from V and 2 bases from J, the junction kept 7 bases outside the gene matches. Per germline, CDR1 GTSNPN and CDR2 SVGIG (reference sequence). The CDR3 DNA reads as TGTGCCTGGAATCCCGGGACAGGGGAAAACACTGAAGCTTTCTTT. Residues: CAWNPGTGENTEAFF.

This clone has a handful of counts. At one of its ends the junction is not consistent with the germline gene, which may arise from a read error. The rearrangement links TRBV7-7 to TRBJ1-3, with a tentative D call TRBD1 (5 bases). This CDR3 contains 15 residues. Germline loops: CDR1 SSHAT, CDR2 FNYEAQ (reference sequence). The CDR3, as DNA: TGTGCTAGCAGCTTAGATTCCAGGGCAGGAAACACCATATATTTT. It is translated as CASSLDSRAGNTIYF.

Regarding this clone: At the DNA level, this CDR3 is encoded by other sequences in the same sample as well. The gene calls are TRBV28 and TRBJ2-7; D unclear. Germline CDR1 and CDR2: MDHEN and SYDVKM. V dropped 2 bases and J dropped 3 bases, with 23 bases sitting between them. The CDR3 contains 18 residues. CDR3 region: CASSLPLSRGPLVYEQYF. Written as DNA, the CDR3 is TGTGCCAGCAGTTTACCCCTAAGCCGTGGGCCGTTAGTCTACGAGCAGTACTTC.

This rearrangement joins TRBV12-3 or TRBV12-4 to TRBJ1-2; D is unresolved. V gave up 4 bases and J gave up 6 bases, with 12 bases separating them. The CDR3 length is 13 residues. DNA for the CDR3: TGTGCCAGCAGTTATTTGGATCGAAATGGCTACACCTTC. It translates to CASSYLDRNGYTF.

The chain uses TRBV19 and TRBJ2-5; unclear D gene. This CDR3 region has 12 residues. V shed 5 bases and J shed 5 bases, with 9 bases lying between them. CDR1 is LNHDA and CDR2 is SQIVND in the germline V gene (reference sequence). This CDR3 is CASSPKGETQYF. The CDR3 DNA reads TGTGCCAGTAGTCCAAAGGGTGAGACCCAGTACTTC.

The chain couples TRBV10-1 to TRBJ2-1; TRBD1 matches at 10 bases. Germline CDR1 WNHNN, CDR2 SYGVQD (reference sequence). Trimming cost V 10 bases and J 4 bases; bases outside gene matches: 7. The CDR3 sequence is 14 residues long. CDR3 DNA: TGCGCCAACGCGGGACAGGGGAGATACAATGAGCAGTTCTTC. It translates to CANAGQGRYNEQFF.

The chain recombines TRBV12-5 with TRBJ2-1, with D possibly TRBD1 on 7 matching bases. This CDR3 has 17 amino acids. Trimming cost V 5 bases and J 10 bases, with 27 bases left between them. Germline V lookup: CDR1 LGHNT, CDR2 FRNRAP. This CDR3 reads CASGPQTGMGGVKEQFF. The CDR3 bases are TGTGCTAGTGGTCCCCAGACAGGGATGGGAGGCGTCAAGGAGCAGTTCTTC.

The CDR3 sequence: CASSSLPDRSPLHF. CDR3 nucleotides: TGTGCCAGCAGCTCACTTCCGGATCGTTCACCCCTCCACTTT. V is TRBV7-8 and J is TRBJ1-6; D remains ambiguous. The CDR3 spans 14 residues. The V gene's germline CDR1 is SGHVS and CDR2 FQNEAQ. V gave up 4 bases and J gave up 9 bases, with 13 bases separating them.

The chain combines TRBV7-3 with TRBJ2-2, with D perhaps TRBD2 (6 bases). V lost 6 bases and J lost 5, with 10 bases in between. CDR1 and CDR2 (germline): SGHTA, FQGTGA. The CDR3 covers 13 residues. Here the CDR3 reads CASRRRETGELFF. The CDR3, as DNA: TGTGCCAGCAGGAGGAGGGAAACCGGGGAGCTGTTTTTT.

The chain has TRBV7-9 and TRBJ1-1, with 8 nucleotides matching TRBD1. Trimming took 5 bases from V and 5 from J; bases not matched to a gene: 7. CDR1 and CDR2 (germline): SEHNR, FQNEAQ (reference sequence). CDR3 length: 14 amino acids. In DNA form, the CDR3 reads TGTGCCAGCAGCCCGAGACAGGGGAAGACTGAAGCTTTCTTT. This translates into CASSPRQGKTEAFF.

The genes are TRBV11-1 and TRBJ1-6, with TRBD1 matching over 8 bases. Germline V CDR1 and CDR2: SGHAT, FQDESV (reference sequence). The CDR3 is made up of 15 amino acids. V lost 5 bases, J lost 10 bases, and 10 bases stayed unmatched. The CDR3 sequence is CASSIDRGRDSPLHF. CDR3 nucleotides: TGTGCCAGCAGCATTGACAGGGGACGGGACTCACCCCTCCACTTT.

This rearrangement joins TRBV2 to TRBJ2-4; the match to TRBD2 covers 11 bases. The CDR3 runs to 19 residues. Trimming cost V 5 bases and J 0 bases; bases outside gene matches: 12. The germline V gene encodes CDR1 SNHLY and CDR2 FYNNEI. The CDR3 nucleotides read TGTGCCAGCAGTTTACGGACTAGCGGGTTGATAGTAGCCAAAAACATTCAGTACTTC. Translation: CASSLRTSGLIVAKNIQYF. Drawing the rest from reference TRBV2 and TRBJ2-4, the complete variable domain is EPEVTQTPSHQVTQMGQEVILRCVPISNHLYFYWYRQILGQKVEFLVSFYNNEISEKSEIFDDQFSVERPDGSNFTLKIRSTKLEDSAMYFCASSLRTSGLIVAKNIQYFGAGTRLSVL.

This sequence joins TRBV18 and TRBJ1-6, with D unclear. Trimming stripped 2 bases from V and 13 bases from J, with 18 bases between. This CDR3 has 15 residues. Germline lookup yields CDR1 KGHSH and CDR2 LQKENI. The CDR3 DNA is TGTGCCAGCTCACCAAGGACCGGAAAGCAGGATCCCCTCCACTTT. Translated: CASSPRTGKQDPLHF.

The V call is TRBV2, the J call TRBJ1-1; D is possibly TRBD1 (6 bases). Germline V gene data show CDR1 as SNHLY and CDR2 as FYNNEI. This CDR3 is 16 amino acids long. V was cut by 6 bases and J by 2 bases, with 19 bases left in between. The CDR3 is CASSHSRTEGNTEAFF. CDR3 nucleotides: TGTGCCAGCAGCCACTCGAGGACAGAGGGAAACACTGAAGCTTTCTTT.

V is TRBV6-6 and J is TRBJ2-7; the D gene is possibly TRBD2 (5 bases). CDR1 MNHNY and CDR2 SVGAGI come from the germline V gene (reference sequence). This CDR3 is built from 12 residues. The germline V and J ends were trimmed by 5 bases and 3 bases, with 8 bases remaining between them. The CDR3 coding sequence is TGTGCCAGCAGTCCCGGGGTCTACGAGCAGTACTTC. This sequence encodes CASSPGVYEQYF.

J is TRBJ2-1 and V is TRBV2, with 12 bases aligning to TRBD2. The trim removed 2 bases at V and 10 bases at J, leaving 12 bases unmatched. This CDR3 is built from 17 residues. The germline gives CDR1 SNHLY, CDR2 FYNNEI. CDR3 bases: TGTGCCAGCAGTGAATGGCGGACTAGCGGGGAAGTGGACGAGCAGTTCTTC. Protein product: CASSEWRTSGEVDEQFF.

The J gene is TRBJ1-1, the V gene TRBV19; D is possibly TRBD1 (6 bases). Trimming pared 0 bases from V and 8 bases from J, leaving 10 bases between. The CDR3 extends over 13 amino acids. CDR1 is LNHDA, CDR2 SQIVND, per germline (reference sequence). CDR3 amino acids: CASSIDQGQEAFF. As DNA, the CDR3 is TGTGCCAGTAGTATAGATCAGGGGCAGGAAGCTTTCTTT.

The chain employs TRBV6-1 and TRBJ2-7, with D hard to call. This CDR3 comprises 15 residues. Between the trimmed V and J ends, which lost 6 bases and 0 bases, there was a span of 15 bases. CDR1 and CDR2 (germline): MNHNS, SASEGT. This CDR3 is CASSEPSGGSYEQYF. CDR3 coding DNA: TGTGCCAGCAGCGAGCCTTCGGGCGGCTCCTACGAGCAGTACTTC.

This clone is a singleton in its sample. The chain couples TRBV5-6 to TRBJ2-1, with 10 bases lining up with TRBD1. Trimming took 3 bases from V and 7 from J; bases not matched to a gene: 7. This CDR3 has 15 residues. Germline lookup yields CDR1 SGHDT and CDR2 YYEEEE. The CDR3 region has the DNA TGTGCCAGCAGCTCCGACAGGGGGCCGTGGAATGAGCAGTTCTTC. It translates to CASSSDRGPWNEQFF. Based on the CDR3 plus reference TRBV5-6 and TRBJ2-1, the full variable domain is DAGVTQSPTHLIKTRGQQVTLRCSPKSGHDTVSWYQQALGQGPQFIFQYYEEEERQRGNFPDRFSGHQFPNYSSELNVNALLLGDSALYLCASSSDRGPWNEQFFGPGTRLTVL.

The chain uses TRBV6-5 and TRBJ1-2, with 8 bases fitting TRBD1. Losses at the gene ends were 9 bases for V and 7 bases for J; bases not matched to a gene: 7. Germline values: CDR1 MNHEY, CDR2 SVGAGI. The CDR3 covers 12 residues. The CDR3 spells CASYRGEGGYTF. CDR3 sequence (DNA): TGTGCCAGTTACAGGGGGGAGGGTGGCTACACCTTC.

The chain links TRBV6-5 to TRBJ2-1; D not resolved. The CDR3 has 13 residues. Germline V gene lookup returns CDR1 MNHEY and CDR2 SVGAGI. The V end was cut by 5 bases, the J end by 8 bases, with 13 bases between. The CDR3 region is CASSPRRFYEQFF. CDR3 bases: TGTGCCAGCAGTCCAAGGCGTTTCTATGAGCAGTTCTTC.

V and J are TRBV5-8 and TRBJ1-1, with D possibly matching TRBD1 (6 bases). Germline CDR1 reads SGHTS; CDR2 reads YDEGEE. The V end was cut by 4 bases, the J end by 7 bases, with 20 bases between. CDR3 size: 15 residues. This CDR3 reads CASSRGFQGSSEAFF. CDR3 nucleotide sequence: TGTGCCAGCAGCCGAGGATTCCAGGGGTCGAGTGAAGCTTTCTTT. The full variable domain, with the rest looked up from reference TRBV5-8 and TRBJ1-1, is EAGVTQSPTHLIKTRGQQATLRCSPISGHTSVYWYQQALGLGLQFLLWYDEGEERNRGNFPPRFSGRQFPNYSSELNVNALELEDSALYLCASSRGFQGSSEAFFGQGTRLTVV.

This rearrangement joins TRBV19 to TRBJ2-1, with a possible D match to TRBD1 (6 bases). CDR3 length: 13 residues. The germline V gene encodes CDR1 LNHDA and CDR2 SQIVND (reference sequence). The germline V and J ends were trimmed by 7 bases and 6 bases, with 13 bases remaining between them. DNA for the CDR3: TGTGCCAGTACCTACAGGGTGGGCAATGAGCAGTTCTTC. This sequence encodes CASTYRVGNEQFF.

The CDR3 is CSVEGSGQGFNNEQFF. CDR3 in DNA: TGCAGCGTTGAAGGAAGTGGACAGGGGTTTAACAATGAGCAGTTCTTC. The V call is TRBV29-1, the J call TRBJ2-1, with 9 bases matching TRBD1. The CDR3 loop spans 16 amino acids. V shed 1 base and J 5 bases; nucleotides not matched to a gene: 9. CDR1 and CDR2 from the germline V gene are SQVTM and ANQGSEA.

This chain connects TRBV6-1 to TRBJ2-1; 8 nucleotides line up with TRBD1. Germline-derived CDR1 and CDR2 are MNHNS and SASEGT. This CDR3 contains 15 residues. V lost 2 bases and J lost 2; bases outside the gene matches: 2. Written as DNA, the CDR3 is TGTGCCAGCAGTGAACCGGGACAGGCCTACAATGAGCAGTTCTTC. Protein product: CASSEPGQAYNEQFF.